A single sample gave rise to the 27 T cell receptor beta chains below, sequenced in a study of post-analysis software for immune sequencing data. Their antigens remain unidentified. TCR beta cDNA libraries had unique molecular identifiers. TCRdb called the PCR reads again in MiXCR, with one record for every CDR3 protein. The sample includes about 820,000 distinct CDR3 sequences, approximately 50% of them seen just once. Study-level points and caveats: Several TRBV segments were more frequent in patients than controls; TRBV5-6, TRBV5-1 and TRBV20-1 belonged to this group.

Input material: blood. These receptors were collected from a girl aged 5 to 17 with multiple sclerosis.

The chain recombines TRBV27 with TRBJ2-4; the match to TRBD2 covers 10 bases. Judging by the DNA end, TRBJ2-7 fits better; the J call may be wrong. This CDR3 contains 16 residues. Germline V gene data show CDR1 as MNHEY and CDR2 as SMNVEV (reference sequence). CDR3 sequence: CASSPGLAVGSYEQYF. CDR3 nucleotides: TGTGCCAGCAGTCCAGGACTAGCGGTGGGGTCCTACGAGCAGTACTTC.

The chain couples TRBV29-1 to TRBJ2-5; D might be TRBD1 or TRBD2, each matching 5 bases. Trimming took 4 bases from V and 0 from J, leaving 12 bases between them. Germline CDR1 SQVTM, CDR2 ANQGSEA. The CDR3 is made up of 14 amino acids. The CDR3 is CSVGGYRYQETQYF. As DNA, the CDR3 is TGCAGCGTTGGGGGGTATCGGTACCAAGAGACCCAGTACTTC.

The chain has TRBV29-1 and TRBJ1-4; TRBD1 is a possible D gene (6 bases). CDR1 is SQVTM, CDR2 ANQGSEA, per germline. The CDR3 contains 12 residues. Trimming took off 6 bases at V and 8 bases at J, with 13 bases between the two ends. The CDR3 DNA reads as TGCAGCGTACAGGGCTCGTCCGAAAAACTGTTTTTT. Its protein is CSVQGSSEKLFF. Filled out from reference TRBV29-1 and TRBJ1-4, the complete variable domain reads SAVISQKPSRDICQRGTSLTIQCQVDSQVTMMFWYRQQPGQSLTLIATANQGSEATYESGFVIDKFPISRPNLTFSTLTVSNMSPEDSSIYLCSVQGSSEKLFFGSGTQLSVL.

V usage is TRBV7-2 and J usage is TRBJ2-5; a possible D gene is TRBD1 (5 bases). The end of the DNA is better explained by TRBJ2-7, so the J call may be wrong. Per germline, CDR1 SGHTA and CDR2 FQGNSA. This CDR3 comprises 14 residues. The CDR3 DNA reads TGTGCCAGCAGCTTAGGGTCCGACAGCAACGAGCAGTACTTC. Translated, it gives CASSLGSDSNEQYF.

This clonotype was detected a few times. This chain connects TRBV5-1 to TRBJ2-2; perhaps D is TRBD1 or TRBD2 (5 bases each). This CDR3 has 13 residues. V lost 3 bases and J 5 bases, leaving 8 bases between the germline ends. Germline-derived CDR1 and CDR2 are SGHRS and YFSETQ. In nucleotides, the CDR3 is TGCGCCAGCAGCTCCAGGGAGACCGGGGAGCTGTTTTTT. This encodes CASSSRETGELFF. Based on the CDR3 plus reference TRBV5-1 and TRBJ2-2, the full variable domain is KAGVTQTPRYLIKTRGQQVTLSCSPISGHRSVSWYQQTPGQGLQFLFEYFSETQRNKGNFPGRFSGRQFSNSRSEMNVSTLELGDSALYLCASSSRETGELFFGEGSRLTVL.

This clonotype was seen a handful of times. J is TRBJ2-3 and V is TRBV7-9; D is possibly TRBD2 (6 bases). The ends were cut back, 5 bases at V and 3 bases at J, with 18 bases in the middle. Germline V gene lookup returns CDR1 SEHNR and CDR2 FQNEAQ (reference sequence). CDR3 length: 16 residues. The CDR3 protein is CASSPRGGVGTDTQYF. In DNA, the CDR3 is TGTGCCAGCAGCCCCCGCGGCGGGGTCGGGACAGATACGCAGTATTTT.

The chain has TRBV3-1 and TRBJ1-2; D might be TRBD1 (6 bases). The CDR3 length is 16 residues. In germline, CDR1 is LGHDT, CDR2 YNNKEL (reference sequence). Trimming cost V 4 bases and J 6 bases, with 21 bases left between them. The CDR3 DNA reads TGTGCCAGCAGCCCCACCCACAGGGTCAGAGTACATGGCTACACCTTC. Translation gives CASSPTHRVRVHGYTF.

The CDR3 DNA is TGTGCCATCAGCCTTGCGGTGGGGAGGGGATCCGGGGCCAACGTCCTGACTTTC. Protein sequence: CAISLAVGRGSGANVLTF. The gene calls are TRBV10-3 and TRBJ2-6; 7 bases match TRBD2. V shed 6 bases and J 4 bases; nucleotides not matched to a gene: 15. This CDR3 contains 18 residues. Germline CDR1 and CDR2: ENHRY and SYGVKD.

The V call is TRBV3-1, the J call TRBJ2-3, with D uncertain. Per germline, CDR1 LGHDT and CDR2 YNNKEL (reference sequence). The CDR3 contains 21 residues. Trimming removed 4 bases from V and 4 bases from J, with 33 bases in between. The CDR3 loop is CASSLEFHEESPGLAPDTQYF. The CDR3 DNA sequence: TGTGCCAGCAGCCTTGAATTTCATGAGGAATCCCCTGGTCTGGCCCCAGATACGCAGTATTTT.

This rearrangement joins TRBV7-9 to TRBJ1-2; 8 bases match TRBD1. CDR1 and CDR2 from the germline V gene are SEHNR and FQNEAQ (reference sequence). V gave up 5 bases and J gave up 6 bases; unmatched junction bases: 8. The CDR3 length is 14 residues. The CDR3 bases are TGTGCCAGCAGCCTAGACAGGGGTGTAAATGGCTACACCTTC. Translating gives CASSLDRGVNGYTF.

This clonotype was counted a few times. V gene TRBV12-3 or TRBV12-4 combines with J gene TRBJ2-7; 12 nucleotides agree with TRBD1. CDR3 length: 15 amino acids. With 5 bases clipped from V and 3 bases from J, the junction kept 5 bases outside the gene matches. CDR3 sequence (DNA): TGTGCCAGCAGTCGAGGGACAGGGGGCGGCTACGAGCAGTACTTC. It translates to CASSRGTGGGYEQYF.

The chain couples TRBV15 to TRBJ2-7; the D gene is possibly TRBD1 (5 bases). Trimming pared 0 bases from V and 2 bases from J, leaving 23 bases between. CDR1 is LNHNV and CDR2 is YYDKDF in the germline V gene (reference sequence). This CDR3 is 19 amino acids long. CDR3 residues: CATSRDPIEYRHDPYEQYF. In DNA, the CDR3 is TGTGCCACCAGCAGAGATCCGATCGAGTACAGGCATGACCCCTACGAGCAGTACTTC.

The chain carries TRBV15 and TRBJ2-6; D ambiguous. Trimming removed 4 bases at V and 0 bases at J, with 19 bases between. The V gene's germline CDR1 is LNHNV and CDR2 YYDKDF (reference sequence). The CDR3 extends over 19 amino acids. In nucleotides, the CDR3 is TGTGCCACCAGCATGAAGGGTCCGAACCGCCTCTCTGGGGCCAACGTCCTGACTTTC. It specifies CATSMKGPNRLSGANVLTF.

CDR3 residues: CASGNGYTF. DNA of the CDR3: TGTGCTAGTGGGAATGGCTACACCTTC. This chain joins TRBV12-5 and TRBJ1-2; D call uncertain. Germline values: CDR1 LGHNT, CDR2 FRNRAP. This CDR3 is 9 amino acids long. V shed 6 bases and J shed 6 bases, with 2 bases lying between them.

The chain carries TRBV10-3 and TRBJ2-7, with 8 nucleotides matching TRBD2. After removal of 7 bases from V and 2 bases from J, the junction contained 4 bases not matched to a gene. Germline loops: CDR1 ENHRY, CDR2 SYGVKD. This CDR3 spans 13 amino acids. The CDR3 coding sequence is TGTGCCATCACCGGTAGCGGGACCTACGAGCAGTACTTC. Encoded protein: CAITGSGTYEQYF.

This clonotype was observed a few times. This rearrangement joins TRBV12-3 or TRBV12-4 to TRBJ2-3; D uncertain. Trimming removed 3 bases at V and 5 bases at J, with 15 bases between. CDR3 length equals 15 residues. The CDR3 DNA follows: TGTGCCAGCAGTTTGTATAGGGTAGTTCAAGATACGCAGTATTTT. This translates into CASSLYRVVQDTQYF.

The chain links TRBV29-1 to TRBJ2-7, with D unresolved. This CDR3 region has 14 residues. CDR1 and CDR2 from the germline V gene are SQVTM and ANQGSEA. V lost 7 bases, J lost 5 bases, and 21 bases lay in between. In DNA, the CDR3 is TGCAGCGCCGCATACCCGGGTGCCCCTCACGAGCAGTACTTC. Its translation: CSAAYPGAPHEQYF.

This clonotype was seen more than once but under ten times. The chain combines TRBV5-4 with TRBJ1-2, with 12 bases aligning to TRBD1. This CDR3 has 17 residues. The J segment lost 0 bases and the V segment lost 4 bases, leaving 7 bases of the junction unmatched. CDR1 and CDR2 from the germline V gene are SGHNT and YYREEE (reference sequence). The CDR3 coding sequence is TGTGCCAGCAGCCCTCGGGACAGGGGGCTTCCTAACTATGGCTACACCTTC. Residues: CASSPRDRGLPNYGYTF.

Regarding this clonotype: At one boundary the junction diverges from the germline segment, which might be a read error. The chain carries TRBV3-1 and TRBJ2-7; 7 nucleotides align to TRBD2. Germline V gene sequence: CDR1 LGHDT, CDR2 YNNKEL (reference sequence). The CDR3 sequence is 16 residues long. DNA for the CDR3: TGTGCCAACAGCCAAGTAGGGTCCGGGACTATGCACGAGCAGTACTTC. It is translated as CANSQVGSGTMHEQYF.

J is TRBJ2-4 and V is TRBV6-6; 7 nucleotides align to TRBD1. Per germline, CDR1 MNHNY and CDR2 SVGAGI (reference sequence). Germline trimming cut 6 bases from V and 3 bases from J; bases unmatched to any gene: 5. The CDR3 is 14 amino acids. The CDR3, as DNA: TGTGCCAGCAGGCCCGACAGGGACAAAAACATTCAGTACTTC. This gives the protein CASRPDRDKNIQYF.

This clonotype showed up many times. The rearrangement links TRBV20-1 to TRBJ1-1; D may be TRBD1 (6 bases). Germline V gene sequence: CDR1 DFQATT, CDR2 SNEGSKA (reference sequence). The CDR3 length is 12 residues. The ends were cut back, 6 bases at V and 1 base at J, with 9 bases in the middle. DNA of the CDR3: TGCAGTGCCTCCAGGGGGAACACTGAAGCTTTCTTT. Translation gives CSASRGNTEAFF.

This clonotype is a singleton in its sample. The rearrangement joins TRBV6-1 to TRBJ1-1, with D possibly matching TRBD1 (6 bases). This CDR3 region has 14 residues. Deletions cut 8 bases from V and 5 bases from J, with 18 bases between. Germline V lookup: CDR1 MNHNS, CDR2 SASEGT. The CDR3 region is CASPTGVGGTEAFF. The CDR3 DNA follows: TGTGCCAGCCCGACAGGCGTCGGAGGAACTGAAGCTTTCTTT.

The chain is built from TRBV20-1 and TRBJ2-4; 10 bases line up with TRBD1. The CDR3 extends over 16 amino acids. CDR1 and CDR2 from the germline V gene are DFQATT and SNEGSKA (reference sequence). Germline trimming cut 5 bases from V and 13 bases from J; bases unmatched to any gene: 20. This CDR3 reads CSAGGGPGQGSNGQYF. In nucleotides, the CDR3 is TGCAGTGCTGGAGGAGGTCCGGGACAGGGGTCGAACGGGCAGTACTTC.

The chain carries TRBV7-8 and TRBJ2-7, with a tentative D call TRBD2 (6 bases). This CDR3 spans 14 amino acids. Trimming took off 5 bases at V and 7 bases at J, with 18 bases between the two ends. Germline V gene sequence: CDR1 SGHVS, CDR2 FQNEAQ. The CDR3 sequence is CASSPPEGLREQYF. CDR3 DNA: TGTGCCAGCAGCCCCCCCGAGGGACTTAGGGAGCAGTACTTC.

The CDR3 sequence is CASSVWRGSTDTQYF. The CDR3 DNA reads as TGTGCCAGCAGCGTATGGCGGGGTAGCACAGATACGCAGTATTTT. This sequence joins TRBV9 and TRBJ2-3; perhaps TRBD2 as D (6 bases). V dropped 1 base and J dropped 0 bases, with 9 bases sitting between them. The CDR3 sequence is 15 residues long. From germline, CDR1 is SGDLS and CDR2 YYNGEE.

The table lists this clonotype with a few counts. This sequence joins TRBV5-1 and TRBJ2-1, with TRBD1 matching 9 bases. From germline, CDR1 is SGHRS and CDR2 YFSETQ. The trim removed 4 bases at V and 6 bases at J, leaving 14 bases unmatched. This CDR3 region has 17 residues. CDR3 amino acids: CASSPTNRGLVPNEQFF. For the CDR3, the DNA is TGCGCCAGCAGCCCGACCAACAGGGGGCTCGTTCCCAATGAGCAGTTCTTC.

This clonotype was found a few times. The V and J genes are TRBV7-3 and TRBJ2-7, with TRBD2 as a possible D gene (6 bases). Germline CDR1 SGHTA, CDR2 FQGTGA. The CDR3 spans 15 residues. The V gene lost 2 bases and the J gene lost 5 bases, with 16 bases spanning the gap. CDR3 coding DNA: TGTGCCAGCAGCTTAGTAGCGACGGAGGGCAACGAGCAGTACTTC. This codes for CASSLVATEGNEQYF.